This entry lists 27 T cell receptor beta chains sequenced from one sample in a study of Ad26.COV2.S vaccination and SARS-CoV-2 variants. Treatment defined: about 20 received Ad26.COV2.S at low or high dose, single or two shots; 5 received placebo; per-sample allocation not given. Repertoires come from day 63 after the first vaccine or placebo injection. Only in-frame clones appear in the TCRdb table, and some are missing; sequencing was by immunoSEQ multiplex PCR. Of about 420,000 clones detected, approximately 88% appear once; the ten largest clones hold less than 4%. The material was peripheral blood, obtained in a trial of Ad26.COV2.S vaccine versus placebo. These receptors were taken from a person aged 18-60 years who received the Ad26.COV2.S COVID-19 vaccine or a placebo.

V and J are TRBV28 and TRBJ2-7, with 10 nucleotides matching TRBD1. With V trimmed by 1 base and J by 3 bases, 9 bases remained unmatched. The CDR3 loop spans 17 amino acids. The germline gives CDR1 MDHEN, CDR2 SYDVKM. The DNA of the CDR3 is TGTGCCAGCAGTTTATCCCCCGGGACAGGGGTAAACTACGAGCAGTACTTC. Amino acids: CASSLSPGTGVNYEQYF.

The V gene is TRBV2, the J gene TRBJ1-1; D gene uncertain. The V gene's germline CDR1 is SNHLY and CDR2 FYNNEI. V gave up 0 bases and J gave up 9 bases, with 14 bases separating them. CDR3 size: 14 residues. CDR3 sequence (DNA): TGTGCCAGCAGTGAAGCGGATCCGGAGAGACAAGCTTTCTTT. It encodes CASSEADPERQAFF.

This rearrangement joins TRBV4-2 to TRBJ1-5; D is unresolved. Trimming took off 5 bases at V and 3 bases at J, with 11 bases between the two ends. CDR1 and CDR2 (germline): LGHNA, YNFKEQ. The CDR3 sequence is 14 residues long. The CDR3 coding sequence is TGTGCCAGCAGCGCAAACGGGTTCAATCAGCCCCAGCATTTT. Translating it yields CASSANGFNQPQHF.

The chain joins TRBV11-2 to TRBJ2-5, with D possibly matching TRBD2 (5 bases). This CDR3 region has 15 residues. Germline CDR1 and CDR2: SGHAT and FQNNGV. V lost 1 base and J 2 bases, leaving 11 bases between the germline ends. CDR3 sequence reads: CASSLVVGVQETQYF. The CDR3 nucleotides read TGTGCCAGCAGCTTAGTAGTCGGGGTTCAAGAGACCCAGTACTTC. Combining the CDR3 with reference TRBV11-2 and TRBJ2-5 gives the whole variable domain EAGVAQSPRYKIIEKRQSVAFWCNPISGHATLYWYQQILGQGPKLLIQFQNNGVVDDSQLPKDRFSAERLKGVDSTLKIQPAKLEDSAVYLCASSLVVGVQETQYFGPGTRLLVL.

This sequence joins TRBV6-1 and TRBJ1-2; 9 nucleotides match TRBD1. The CDR3 has 13 residues. In germline, CDR1 is MNHNS, CDR2 SASEGT. Germline trimming cut 3 bases from V and 7 bases from J; bases unmatched to any gene: 3. In DNA form, the CDR3 reads TGTGCCAGCAGTGATAGGGACAGGGCTGGCTACACCTTC. Its protein is CASSDRDRAGYTF.

The V gene is TRBV28, the J gene TRBJ1-3; D not resolved. CDR3 size: 13 residues. V was trimmed by 5 bases and J by 5 bases, leaving 10 bases between them. CDR1 is MDHEN and CDR2 is SYDVKM in the germline V gene. CDR3: CASSPLSRNTIYF. The CDR3 coding sequence is TGTGCCAGCAGTCCCCTGTCGAGAAACACCATATATTTT.

The CDR3, as DNA: TGTGCCAGCAGTACGGTACAGCGAAAAAACATTCAGTACTTC. This sequence encodes CASSTVQRKNIQYF. This chain connects TRBV6-2 or TRBV6-3 to TRBJ2-4; no reliable D call. Trimming took 5 bases from V and 4 from J, leaving 12 bases between them. CDR3 length: 14 amino acids. Per germline, CDR1 MNHEY and CDR2 SVGEGT.

The CDR3 DNA sequence: TGTGCCAGCAGCCGGGGACTAGCGGGGAATAATGAGCAGTTCTTC. Amino acids: CASSRGLAGNNEQFF. The rearrangement joins TRBV7-3 to TRBJ2-1; 13 bases agree with TRBD2. CDR3 length: 15 residues. Germline V gives CDR1 SGHTA, CDR2 FQGTGA. After removal of 5 bases from V and 7 bases from J, the junction contained 5 bases not matched to a gene.

The chain uses TRBV7-3 and TRBJ2-3, with TRBD2 as a possible D gene (6 bases). The germline gives CDR1 SGHTA, CDR2 FQGTGA. V shed 2 bases and J shed 1 base, with 13 bases lying between them. The CDR3 sequence is 16 residues long. CDR3 in amino acids: CASSLEVGGGTDTQYF. CDR3 nucleotides: TGTGCCAGCAGCTTAGAGGTCGGGGGAGGCACAGATACGCAGTATTTT.

V gene TRBV9 combines with J gene TRBJ1-2; possible D gene TRBD1, 6 bases. Per germline, CDR1 SGDLS and CDR2 YYNGEE. The CDR3 contains 15 residues. V lost 0 bases, J lost 5 bases, and 14 bases lay in between. CDR3 sequence reads: CASSVGGGVGYGYTF. The DNA for the CDR3 is TGTGCCAGCAGCGTAGGAGGGGGGGTTGGGTATGGCTACACCTTC.

The V and J genes are TRBV3-1 (or the pseudogene TRBV3-2) and TRBJ2-7, with 7 bases that match TRBD2. The germline V gene has CDR1 LGHDT and CDR2 YNNKEL (reference sequence). The CDR3 is 15 residues long. Losses at the gene ends were 0 bases for V and 1 base for J; bases not matched to a gene: 3. DNA of the CDR3: TGTGCCAGCAGCCAAGAGCGGGGGAGATCCTACGAGCAGTACTTC. This translates into CASSQERGRSYEQYF.

J is TRBJ2-3 and V is TRBV7-9, with D perhaps matching TRBD2 (6 bases). This CDR3 is built from 16 residues. Per germline, CDR1 SEHNR and CDR2 FQNEAQ (reference sequence). The V end was cut by 5 bases, the J end by 4 bases, with 19 bases between. In DNA, the CDR3 is TGTGCCAGCAGCAGACTCGGGAGCAGAGGTTCAGATACGCAGTATTTT. Translating gives CASSRLGSRGSDTQYF.

V gene TRBV4-3 combines with J gene TRBJ2-7; D remains ambiguous. The V end lost 1 base, the J end lost 3 bases, and 7 bases lay between the germline ends. Germline V gene lookup returns CDR1 LGHNA and CDR2 YSLEER. This CDR3 region has 13 residues. CDR3 sequence (DNA): TGCGCCAGCAGCCAAGGGCCTCGCTACGAGCAGTACTTC. Its protein product is CASSQGPRYEQYF.

A few counts support this clone. V usage is TRBV6-2 or TRBV6-3 and J usage is TRBJ1-2; D call uncertain. V was trimmed by 5 bases and J by 7 bases, leaving 14 bases between them. Germline V CDR1 and CDR2: MNHEY, SVGEGT. This CDR3 is built from 13 residues. The CDR3 reads CASSRSHEGGYTF. Here the CDR3 DNA reads TGTGCCAGCAGTCGGTCCCATGAGGGTGGCTACACCTTC.

This chain uses TRBV10-3 with TRBJ1-1; TRBD1 matches 12 bases. This CDR3 contains 14 residues. Germline lookup yields CDR1 ENHRY and CDR2 SYGVKD. V was pared by 6 bases and J by 7 bases, with 6 bases of the junction left unmatched. CDR3: CAIREGQGADEAFF. CDR3 DNA: TGTGCCATCAGGGAGGGACAGGGGGCTGATGAAGCTTTCTTT.

The chain employs TRBV7-2 and TRBJ1-5, with a tentative D call TRBD1 (5 bases). V gave up 7 bases and J gave up 1 base, with 8 bases separating them. Germline V lookup: CDR1 SGHTA, CDR2 FQGNSA. The CDR3 is 13 amino acids. CDR3 sequence (DNA): TGTGCCAGCAACCAGGGCAGCAATCAGCCCCAGCATTTT. This encodes CASNQGSNQPQHF.

The chain employs TRBV15 and TRBJ1-1; perhaps TRBD1 as D (5 bases). V dropped 1 base and J dropped 3 bases, with 9 bases sitting between them. CDR1 and CDR2 (germline): LNHNV, YYDKDF (reference sequence). The CDR3 sequence is 14 residues long. This CDR3 is CATSRGQIYTEAFF. CDR3 sequence (DNA): TGTGCCACCAGCAGAGGACAGATTTACACTGAAGCTTTCTTT.

The chain carries TRBV28 and TRBJ1-5; D gene uncertain. CDR1 MDHEN and CDR2 SYDVKM come from the germline V gene. The CDR3 is made up of 16 amino acids. V was pared by 3 bases and J by 4 bases, with 16 bases between. CDR3 coding DNA: TGTGCCAGCAGTTTGATTAGAGGGCTTAGTAATCAGCCCCAGCATTTT. It specifies CASSLIRGLSNQPQHF.

The chain has TRBV27 and TRBJ2-7, with D unclear. Germline CDR1 reads MNHEY; CDR2 reads SMNVEV (reference sequence). V was shortened by 3 bases and J by 0 bases, with 6 bases between the two germline ends. The CDR3 consists of 13 residues. The CDR3 loop reads CASSLDPSYEQYF. CDR3 nucleotides: TGTGCCAGCAGTTTGGATCCCTCCTACGAGCAGTACTTC.

The rearrangement joins TRBV7-2 to TRBJ1-2, with 9 bases that match TRBD1. Germline lookup yields CDR1 SGHTA and CDR2 FQGNSA. CDR3 size: 14 residues. V shed 5 bases, J shed 8 bases, and the junction held 9 bases outside the gene matches. The CDR3 DNA sequence: TGTGCCAGCAGCCTGGAGACAGGGGGACCGGGCTACACCTTC. Translating it yields CASSLETGGPGYTF.

The chain is built from TRBV2 and TRBJ1-3, with 7 bases identical to TRBD1. Per germline, CDR1 SNHLY and CDR2 FYNNEI. V gave up 5 bases and J gave up 8 bases; unmatched junction bases: 9. CDR3 length: 14 residues. The CDR3 spells CASSYRDRDDTIYF. CDR3 in DNA: TGTGCCAGCAGTTACCGGGACAGAGACGACACCATATATTTT. Complete variable domain (other parts from reference TRBV2 and TRBJ1-3): EPEVTQTPSHQVTQMGQEVILRCVPISNHLYFYWYRQILGQKVEFLVSFYNNEISEKSEIFDDQFSVERPDGSNFTLKIRSTKLEDSAMYFCASSYRDRDDTIYFGEGSWLTVV.

The table lists this clone with a count of one. The chain joins TRBV6-2 or TRBV6-3 to TRBJ1-1; D remains unclear. Trimming shortened V by 2 bases and J by 1 base, and 8 bases separated the two germline ends. This CDR3 spans 14 amino acids. The germline CDR1 and CDR2 sequences are MNHEY and SVGEGT. The CDR3 DNA reads TGTGCCAGCAGTTACCTGACACGGAACACTGAAGCTTTCTTT. Its protein is CASSYLTRNTEAFF.

V is TRBV19 and J is TRBJ1-5, with no clear D. The CDR3 loop spans 16 amino acids. Trimming left V 2 bases short and J 0 bases short, with 11 bases between. CDR1 is LNHDA, CDR2 SQIVND, per germline (reference sequence). The DNA of the CDR3 is TGTGCCAGTAGTATAAACGGGCACTATAGCAATCAGCCCCAGCATTTT. This codes for CASSINGHYSNQPQHF.

The chain carries TRBV6-5 and TRBJ2-1; D gene unclear. The CDR3 spans 12 residues. Trimming left V 5 bases short and J 9 bases short, with 11 bases between. Germline V gives CDR1 MNHEY, CDR2 SVGAGI. The CDR3 DNA reads as TGTGCCAGCAGTCTAGATTCCACTGAGCAGTTCTTC. Its translation: CASSLDSTEQFF.

The chain carries TRBV18 and TRBJ2-7; 9 nucleotides line up with TRBD1. The CDR3 loop spans 14 amino acids. The ends lost 3 bases at V and 5 bases at J; junction bases unmatched: 5. Looked up from germline, CDR1 is KGHSH and CDR2 is LQKENI. As DNA, the CDR3 is TGTGCCAGCTCACCGGGACAGGGTCCCCACGAGCAGTACTTC. Amino acid sequence: CASSPGQGPHEQYF.

V is TRBV14 and J is TRBJ2-7; tentatively, D is TRBD1 (6 bases). CDR1 SGHDN and CDR2 FVKESK come from the germline V gene. The CDR3 is 14 residues long. Trimming left V 0 bases short and J 6 bases short, with 12 bases between. CDR3 loop: CASSQDNRVGEQYF. DNA of the CDR3: TGTGCCAGCAGCCAAGATAACAGGGTCGGCGAGCAGTACTTC.

The rearrangement links TRBV7-8 to TRBJ2-5; D call uncertain. CDR3 size: 12 residues. CDR1 and CDR2 from the germline V gene are SGHVS and FQNEAQ. The V end was cut by 5 bases, the J end by 3 bases, with 7 bases between. The CDR3 protein is CASSPAEETQYF. The CDR3 region has the DNA TGTGCCAGCAGCCCAGCAGAAGAGACCCAGTACTTC.